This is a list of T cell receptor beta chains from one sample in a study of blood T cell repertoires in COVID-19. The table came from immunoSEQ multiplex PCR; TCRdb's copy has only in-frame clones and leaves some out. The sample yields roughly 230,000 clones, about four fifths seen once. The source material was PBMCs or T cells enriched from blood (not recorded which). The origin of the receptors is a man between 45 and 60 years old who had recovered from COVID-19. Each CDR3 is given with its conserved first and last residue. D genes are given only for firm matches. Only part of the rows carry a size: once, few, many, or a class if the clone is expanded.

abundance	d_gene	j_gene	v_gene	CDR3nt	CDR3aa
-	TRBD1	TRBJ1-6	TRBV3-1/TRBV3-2	TGTGCCAGCAGCCAACGGGGACAGGGTATATTGTCGCGTTCACCCCTCCACTTT	CASSQRGQGILSRSPLHF
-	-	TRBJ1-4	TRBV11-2	TGTGCCAGCAGCTCCCGCGTATGGGGGGATGAAAAACTGTTTTTT	CASSSRVWGDEKLFF
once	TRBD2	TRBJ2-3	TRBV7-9	TGTGCCAGCAGCTTAGCGGCGGGGGGAACAGATACGCAGTATTTT	CASSLAAGGTDTQYF
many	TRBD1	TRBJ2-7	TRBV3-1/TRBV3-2	TGTGCCAGCAGCCGCCCGGGACAGGGGGCGCGAGAGCAGTACTTC	CASSRPGQGAREQYF
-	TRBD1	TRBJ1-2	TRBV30	TGTGCCTGGGGGTACAGGGGGCGAAAGTATGGCTACACCTTC	CAWGYRGRKYGYTF
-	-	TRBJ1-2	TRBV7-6	TGTGCCAGCACCATTAACTACTTCAGGGGAGCTAACTATGGCTACACCTTC	CASTINYFRGANYGYTF
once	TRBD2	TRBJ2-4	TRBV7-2	TGTGCCAGCAGCTCCCTAGCGGGACAGACCCCGGCAGGCATTCAGTACTTC	CASSSLAGQTPAGIQYF
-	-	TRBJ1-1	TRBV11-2	TGTGCCAGCAGCTTAGATCGGGGTGGTGTAGCTTTCTTT	CASSLDRGGVAFF
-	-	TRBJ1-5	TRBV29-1	TGCAGCGTCCAAAATTCCAACAGCCCCCAGCATTTT	CSVQNSNSPQHF
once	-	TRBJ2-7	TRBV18	TGTGCCAGCTCCCCTCGGGAGAGGGGCGAGCAGTACTTC	CASSPRERGEQYF
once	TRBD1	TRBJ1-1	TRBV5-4	TGTGCCAGCAGCGGACAGGGCGACACTGAAGCTTTCTTT	CASSGQGDTEAFF
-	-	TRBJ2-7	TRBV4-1	TGCGCCAGCAGCCAAGATCTTGGGGGCACGGTATACGAGCAGTACTTC	CASSQDLGGTVYEQYF
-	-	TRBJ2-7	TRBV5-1	TGCGCCAGCAGCTTGGGACAGGGAGGCTACGAGCAGTACTTC	CASSLGQGGYEQYF
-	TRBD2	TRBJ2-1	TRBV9	TGTGCCAGCAGCGTAGGGTCGGGAGGGCAGGAGCAGTTCTTC	CASSVGSGGQEQFF
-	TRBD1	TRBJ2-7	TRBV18	TGTGCCAGCTCACCGGGACAGGGTGGTCCCTACGAGCAGTACTTC	CASSPGQGGPYEQYF
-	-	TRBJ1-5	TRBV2	TGTGCCAGCAGTTCGGCAGGGAGGTTTGGCAATCAGCCCCAGCATTTT	CASSSAGRFGNQPQHF
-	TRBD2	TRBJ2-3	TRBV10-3	TGTGCCATCAGACCGGGACTAGCGGGGCTAAGCACAGATACGCAGTATTTT	CAIRPGLAGLSTDTQYF
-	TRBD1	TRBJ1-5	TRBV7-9	TGTGCCAGCAGCTTATGGGACAGCCCGAGGGGCAATCAGCCCCAGCATTTT	CASSLWDSPRGNQPQHF
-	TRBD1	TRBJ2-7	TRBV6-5	TGTGCCAGCAGATCCGACAGGGGGCGCTCCCACGAGCAGTACTTC	CASRSDRGRSHEQYF
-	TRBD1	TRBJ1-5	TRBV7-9	TGTGCCAGCAGCTTAGAAGGGGGCTCACAGCCCCAGCATTTT	CASSLEGGSQPQHF
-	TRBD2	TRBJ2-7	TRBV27	TGTGCCAGCAGTTTCCGATCCCAGTTGGGGAGGGGAAACTTCTCCTACGAGCAGTACTTC	CASSFRSQLGRGNFSYEQYF
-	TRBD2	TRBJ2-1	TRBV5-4	TGTGCCAGCAGCGACGGGACTAGCGGGAGACATGAGCAGTTCTTC	CASSDGTSGRHEQFF
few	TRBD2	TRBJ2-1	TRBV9	TGTGCCAGCAGCTCCCCCGGTAGACTAGCGGGATATGAGCAGTTCTTC	CASSSPGRLAGYEQFF
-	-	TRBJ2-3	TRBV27	TGTGCCAGCAGTCCCGGAGATACGCAGTATTTT	CASSPGDTQYF
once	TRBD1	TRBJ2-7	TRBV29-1	TGCAGCGTGTCGCCCGGGACAGGGGGGTACGAGCAGTACTTC	CSVSPGTGGYEQYF
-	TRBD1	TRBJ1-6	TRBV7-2	TGTGCCAGCAGCTTGGGGACAGGTAGAAGGAATTCACCCCTCCACTTT	CASSLGTGRRNSPLHF